The next 21 T cell receptor beta chains were all read from a single sample in a study of T-cell memory formation after mild COVID-19. TCRdb redid the calling of the 5' RACE reads with MiXCR, one entry per CDR3 protein. This sample has under 300,000 distinct CDR3 sequences; 7.5% to 9.5% occur once, and the top ten carry 22%. The sample consisted of PBMCs or a T cell subset sorted from them (not recorded which). These receptors all come from a man aged 18 to 30 who had mild COVID-19 (a few samples of this study predate the infection). Cell type and time point are not known.

The chain employs TRBV20-1 and TRBJ2-1, with TRBD1 matching 7 bases. V lost 6 bases, J lost 6 bases, and 5 bases stayed unmatched. Germline loops: CDR1 DFQATT, CDR2 SNEGSKA (reference sequence). The CDR3 runs 12 residues. This CDR3 is CSAKGQINEQFF. The CDR3 bases are TGCAGTGCAAAGGGACAGATCAATGAGCAGTTCTTC.

The genes are TRBV11-2 and TRBJ2-5; D call uncertain. Germline CDR1 and CDR2: SGHAT and FQNNGV. The CDR3 is 14 amino acids. V lost 0 bases and J lost 4, with 9 bases in between. The CDR3, as DNA: TGTGCCAGCAGCTTAGATCGGTTGGGAGAGACCCAGTACTTC. Amino acids: CASSLDRLGETQYF.

This chain connects TRBV19 to TRBJ2-1, with 9 bases that match TRBD2. The CDR3 spans 15 residues. The V gene end was trimmed by 6 bases and the J gene end by 5 bases; junction bases not matched to a gene: 8. Germline V gene lookup returns CDR1 LNHDA and CDR2 SQIVND (reference sequence). In DNA, the CDR3 is TGTGCCAGTAGCTACGGACTAGCGCCAAACAATGAGCAGTTCTTC. Its translation is CASSYGLAPNNEQFF.

This clonotype was observed at least ten times. This chain connects TRBV29-1 to TRBJ1-1, with D unclear. CDR1 SQVTM and CDR2 ANQGSEA come from the germline V gene. The CDR3 loop spans 10 amino acids. The ends were cut back, 6 bases at V and 3 bases at J, with 5 bases in the middle. The CDR3 reads CSVGDTEAFF. CDR3 coding DNA: TGCAGCGTCGGGGACACTGAAGCTTTCTTT.

This clonotype was recorded a few times. This chain joins TRBV5-1 and TRBJ2-7, with a tentative D call TRBD2 (7 bases). Germline V gene sequence: CDR1 SGHRS, CDR2 YFSETQ. Trimming shortened V by 0 bases and J by 6 bases, and 13 bases separated the two germline ends. The CDR3 totals 14 residues. Written as DNA, the CDR3 is TGCGCCAGCAGCTTGGCGGGGGGCTCCATCGAGCAGTACGTC. Translated: CASSLAGGSIEQYV.

This clonotype was seen a few times. The V call is TRBV4-2, the J call TRBJ2-1, with D perhaps matching TRBD2 (5 bases). The CDR3 is 16 amino acids. Trimming removed 0 bases from V and 14 bases from J, with 23 bases in between. In germline, CDR1 is LGHNA, CDR2 YNFKEQ. The CDR3 nucleotides are TGTGCCAGCAGCCAAGACGGGTCAGGTTCGAGGGCTTCGAAGTTCTTC. This gives the protein CASSQDGSGSRASKFF.

V and J are TRBV20-1 and TRBJ2-1, with 9 bases identical to TRBD2. Germline values: CDR1 DFQATT, CDR2 SNEGSKA (reference sequence). CDR3 length: 17 amino acids. V dropped 0 bases and J dropped 2; count of bases not matched to a gene: 8. The CDR3 DNA follows: TGCAGTGCTAGAGACTCCCTAGCGGGAATGGCCTACAATGAGCAGTTCTTC. This encodes CSARDSLAGMAYNEQFF.

There are a few counts of this clonotype. This rearrangement joins TRBV28 to TRBJ2-7, with 7 bases aligning to TRBD1. The CDR3 consists of 12 residues. The junction had 3 bases not matched to a gene; V was cut back by 8 bases and J by 2 bases. Germline V gene data show CDR1 as MDHEN and CDR2 as SYDVKM. CDR3 in DNA: TGTGCCAGCTCGCAGGGGGCCTACGAGCAGTACGTC. Translation: CASSQGAYEQYV.

This clonotype came up a few times. The V gene is TRBV12-3 or TRBV12-4, the J gene TRBJ2-3; maybe TRBD1 (5 bases). The CDR3 spans 15 residues. The V end was cut by 5 bases, the J end by 3 bases, with 15 bases between. The CDR3 bases are TGTGCCAGCAGTCCAGGGTCCACACGGACAGATACGCAGTATTTT. It translates to CASSPGSTRTDTQYF.

This clonotype occurred many times. The chain uses TRBV28 and TRBJ1-2; D not resolved. Germline values: CDR1 MDHEN, CDR2 SYDVKM. The ends were cut back, 3 bases at V and 5 bases at J, with 10 bases in the middle. The CDR3 totals 13 residues. CDR3 DNA sequence: TGTGCCAGCAGTTTTGCACAGTCTTATGGCTACACCTTC. Protein product: CASSFAQSYGYTF.

The chain couples TRBV5-1 to TRBJ1-6; D gene ambiguous. The CDR3 runs to 16 residues. The V gene lost 1 base and the J gene lost 7 bases, with 15 bases spanning the gap. The germline V gene encodes CDR1 SGHRS and CDR2 YFSETQ. The CDR3 DNA is TGCGCCAGCAGCTTGCGACCTCGTCCGGGCAATTCACCCCTCCACTTT. Translated: CASSLRPRPGNSPLHF. Full variable domain (outside the CDR3, taken from reference TRBV5-1 and TRBJ1-6): KAGVTQTPRYLIKTRGQQVTLSCSPISGHRSVSWYQQTPGQGLQFLFEYFSETQRNKGNFPGRFSGRQFSNSRSEMNVSTLELGDSALYLCASSLRPRPGNSPLHFGNGTRLTVT.

This clonotype came up a few times. CDR3 protein: CASSHSGGYTGELFF. In DNA, the CDR3 is TGTGCCAGCTCTCATAGCGGGGGCTACACCGGGGAGCTGTTTTTT. The chain has TRBV6-1 and TRBJ2-2; TRBD2 matches at 9 bases. V was clipped by 8 bases and J by 3 bases; unmatched bases: 7. The CDR3 spans 15 residues. CDR1 MNHNS and CDR2 SASEGT come from the germline V gene.

This clonotype has a handful of counts. The rearrangement uses TRBV6-2 or TRBV6-3 and TRBJ2-2, with D uncertain. Trimming shortened V by 8 bases and J by 6 bases, and 19 bases separated the two germline ends. The CDR3 contains 15 residues. CDR1 is MNHEY and CDR2 is SVGEGT in the germline V gene. CDR3 amino acids: CASGDGNHQAGELFF. DNA for the CDR3: TGTGCCAGCGGAGACGGAAATCATCAAGCCGGGGAGCTGTTTTTT.

V is TRBV7-2 and J is TRBJ2-5; unclear D gene. V lost 6 bases, J lost 5 bases, and 13 bases lay in between. CDR3 length equals 13 residues. Germline V CDR1 and CDR2: SGHTA, FQGNSA. The CDR3 reads CASRGSPGETQYF. The CDR3 DNA reads TGTGCCAGCAGGGGGTCCCCGGGTGAGACCCAGTACTTC.

The CDR3 coding sequence is TGTGCCAGTAGTATCAGGGGGGCCGACAATGAGCAGTTCTTC. Translated: CASSIRGADNEQFF. The rearrangement links TRBV19 to TRBJ2-1; perhaps TRBD1 as D (7 bases). This CDR3 has 14 residues. V gave up 3 bases and J gave up 5 bases, with 11 bases separating them. Germline assignment: CDR1 LNHDA and CDR2 SQIVND (reference sequence).

Many counts were recorded for this clonotype. The chain combines TRBV3-1 with TRBJ2-1; TRBD1 matches 7 bases. The CDR3 length is 17 residues. V was clipped by 4 bases and J by 7 bases; unmatched bases: 16. Germline lookup yields CDR1 LGHDT and CDR2 YNNKEL (reference sequence). In DNA, the CDR3 is TGTGCCAGCAGCCTTCCCTCAAGTATTTACAGGGGTAATGAGCAGTTCTTC. Protein: CASSLPSSIYRGNEQFF.

This clonotype was seen repeatedly, ten times or more. The chain uses TRBV4-1 and TRBJ2-3; the D is unclear. Germline assignment: CDR1 MGHRA and CDR2 YSYEKL. This CDR3 spans 12 amino acids. Trimming removed 0 bases at V and 7 bases at J, with 5 bases between. In DNA form, the CDR3 reads TGCGCCAGCAGCCAAGAGTGGAATACGCAGTATTTT. The encoded protein is CASSQEWNTQYF.

This clonotype was counted between two and nine times. The V call is TRBV12-3 or TRBV12-4, the J call TRBJ2-3; D unresolved. The V and J ends lost 4 bases and 0 bases respectively, with 11 bases between them. The CDR3 is 15 amino acids. The chain's CDR3 is CASSSTLPSTDTQYF. CDR3 in DNA: TGTGCCAGCAGTTCCACCTTACCTAGCACAGATACGCAGTATTTT.

This clonotype was picked up many times. The chain is built from TRBV13 and TRBJ2-3; D ambiguous. The germline V and J ends were trimmed by 2 bases and 13 bases, with 10 bases remaining between them. Germline CDR1 reads PRHDT; CDR2 reads FYEKMQ (reference sequence). The CDR3 has 11 amino acids. The CDR3 bases are TGTGCCAGCAGCTTAAATGGTCCGGAGTATTTT. Its protein is CASSLNGPEYF.

The V call is TRBV10-3, the J call TRBJ2-5, with 7 positions matching TRBD1. The J segment lost 1 base and the V segment lost 0 bases, leaving 5 bases of the junction unmatched. Per the germline V gene, CDR1 is ENHRY and CDR2 is SYGVKD. The CDR3 sequence is 16 residues long. The CDR3 loop is CAISESWTGLQETQYF. CDR3 in DNA: TGTGCCATCAGTGAGTCCTGGACAGGACTCCAAGAGACCCAGTACTTC.

This clonotype was observed at least ten times. The chain uses TRBV5-1 and TRBJ2-3, with 8 bases that match TRBD2. CDR3 length: 13 amino acids. In germline, CDR1 is SGHRS, CDR2 YFSETQ. The V gene end was trimmed by 4 bases and the J gene end by 4 bases; junction bases not matched to a gene: 2. CDR3 bases: TGCGCCAGCAGCCCGGGACTAGCAGATACGCAGTATTTT. Encoded protein: CASSPGLADTQYF.